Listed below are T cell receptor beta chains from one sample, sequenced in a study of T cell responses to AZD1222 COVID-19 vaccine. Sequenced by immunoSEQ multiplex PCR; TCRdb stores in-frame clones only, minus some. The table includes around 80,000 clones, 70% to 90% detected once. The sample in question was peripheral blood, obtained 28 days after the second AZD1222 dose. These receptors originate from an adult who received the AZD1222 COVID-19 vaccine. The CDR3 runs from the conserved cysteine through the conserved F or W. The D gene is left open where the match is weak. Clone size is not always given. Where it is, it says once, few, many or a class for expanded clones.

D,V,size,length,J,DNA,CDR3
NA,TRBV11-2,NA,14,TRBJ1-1,TGTGCCAGCAGCTTTCAGAATATGAACACTGAAGCTTTCTTT,CASSFQNMNTEAFF
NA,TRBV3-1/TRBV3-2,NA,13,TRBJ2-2,TGTGCCAGCAGCCAAGCCACCGGCGGGGAGCTGTTTTTT,CASSQATGGELFF
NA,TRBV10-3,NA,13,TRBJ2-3,TGTGCCATCAGTGAGGATAGCACAGATACGCAGTATTTT,CAISEDSTDTQYF
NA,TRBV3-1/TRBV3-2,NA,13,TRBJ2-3,TGTGCCAGCAGCCAAGGCGGGGTGGATACGCAGTATTTT,CASSQGGVDTQYF
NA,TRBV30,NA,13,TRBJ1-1,TGTGCCTGGGACCCCCAGGGCAACACTGAAGCTTTCTTT,CAWDPQGNTEAFF
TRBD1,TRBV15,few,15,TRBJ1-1,TGTGCCACCAGCAGATCCGGACAGGGAGGGACTGAAGCTTTCTTT,CATSRSGQGGTEAFF
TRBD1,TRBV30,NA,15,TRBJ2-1,TGTGCCTGGAGTGCCGGGACAGAAAATTACAATGAGCAGTTCTTC,CAWSAGTENYNEQFF
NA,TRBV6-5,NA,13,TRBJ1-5,TGTGCCAGCAGCCCGGAGGAAAATCAGCCCCAGCATTTT,CASSPEENQPQHF
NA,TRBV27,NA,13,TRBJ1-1,TGTGCCAGCAGTTTATCCACCGGCGGCCAAGCTTTCTTT,CASSLSTGGQAFF
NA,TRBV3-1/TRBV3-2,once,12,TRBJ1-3,TGTGCCGGCAGCCTTAATCGAAACACCATATATTTT,CAGSLNRNTIYF
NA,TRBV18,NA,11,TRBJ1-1,TGTGCCAGCTCGTTTTCGGCCAAAGCTTTCTTT,CASSFSAKAFF
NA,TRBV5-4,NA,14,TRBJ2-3,TGTGCCACAGTCCATGGGGTGCACACAGATACGCAGTATTTT,CATVHGVHTDTQYF
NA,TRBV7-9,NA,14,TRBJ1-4,TGTGCCAGCAGCTCCGACAAACCGGGACTCGTGTCGTTTTTT,CASSSDKPGLVSFF
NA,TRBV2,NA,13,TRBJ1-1,TGTGCCAGCAGAGAACAGAGTTACCGGAGGGCTTTCTTT,CASREQSYRRAFF
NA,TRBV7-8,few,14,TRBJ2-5,TGTGCCAGCAGCTTAGATAGGAGGCAAGAGACCCAGTACTTC,CASSLDRRQETQYF
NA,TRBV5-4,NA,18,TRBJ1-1,TGTGCCAGCAGCTTGTATGGGACCCGAAAGCTTGGCGCCACTGAAGCTTTCTTT,CASSLYGTRKLGATEAFF
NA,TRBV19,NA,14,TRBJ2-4,TGTGCCAGTAGTATGGAGGGTCTACTCAACATTCAGTACTTC,CASSMEGLLNIQYF
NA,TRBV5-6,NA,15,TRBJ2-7,TGTGCCAGCAGCTCGGAGGGGGTAGGCTCCTACGAGCAGTACTTC,CASSSEGVGSYEQYF
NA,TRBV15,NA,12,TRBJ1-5,TGTGCCACCAGCATAACCGCCCAGCCCCAGCATTTT,CATSITAQPQHF
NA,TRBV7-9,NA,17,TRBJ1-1,TGTGCCAGCAGCTTAGTAGACGGCGCCGTGGAGAACACTGAAGCTTTCTTT,CASSLVDGAVENTEAFF